This T cell receptor (beta chain) emerged from a study of cytotoxic CD8 clonotypes in ibrutinib-treated CLL. The CDR3 has 15 amino acids. V trimming: 5 bases; J trimming: 6 bases; junction bases outside the gene matches: 8. CDR1 and CDR2 (germline): SGHRS, YFSETQ. For this clone: As yet, its antigen is unknown.

Study-wide results and caveats: Circulating CD8+ T-cell counts were tracked by baseline clonality, which exceeded that of age-matched healthy donors. Sustained-remission and progressing patients had different sampling times.

Using immunoSEQ multiplex PCR, the repertoire was profiled, and TCRdb retains in-frame clones only, with some absent. The sample consists of about 150,000 clones, around 80% of them appearing once. This chain uses TRBV5-1 with TRBJ2-2; 9 bases align to TRBD1. This specimen was PBMCs, taken after 12 months of ibrutinib treatment. This clonotype was obtained from a human donor with chronic lymphocytic leukemia. The CDR3: CASRLTGGASGELFF. CDR3 DNA sequence: TGCGCCAGCAGGCTTACAGGGGGCGCCTCCGGGGAGCTGTTTTTT.